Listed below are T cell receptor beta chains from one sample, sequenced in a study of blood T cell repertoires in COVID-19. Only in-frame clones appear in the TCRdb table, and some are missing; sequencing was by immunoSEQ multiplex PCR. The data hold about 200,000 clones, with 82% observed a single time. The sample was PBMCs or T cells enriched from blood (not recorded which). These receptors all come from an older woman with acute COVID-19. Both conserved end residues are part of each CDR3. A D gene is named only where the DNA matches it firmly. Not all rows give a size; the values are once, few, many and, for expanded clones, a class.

CDR3: CASSSGHINTGELFF
DNA: TGCGCCAGCAGCTCTGGACATATAAACACCGGGGAGCTGTTTTTT
D: NA
V: TRBV5-1
size: NA
J: TRBJ2-2

CDR3: CASSSPSTGELFF
DNA: TGTGCCAGCAGCTCCCCATCAACCGGGGAGCTGTTTTTT
D: NA
V: TRBV11-2
size: NA
J: TRBJ2-2

CDR3: CASSRGGNQPQHF
DNA: TGTGCCAGTAGTAGGGGAGGGAATCAGCCCCAGCATTTT
D: NA
V: TRBV19
size: NA
J: TRBJ1-5

CDR3: CASSPSPLQKLFF
DNA: TGTGCCAGCAGCCCTAGCCCTCTACAAAAACTGTTTTTT
D: NA
V: TRBV7-2
size: NA
J: TRBJ1-4

CDR3: CASSEDRGSYEQYF
DNA: TGTGCCAGCAGCGAGGACAGGGGGTCCTACGAGCAGTACTTC
D: TRBD1
V: TRBV5-5
size: few
J: TRBJ2-7

CDR3: CARLAAGSTDTQYF
DNA: TGTGCCAGGCTAGCGGCTGGTAGCACAGATACGCAGTATTTT
D: TRBD2
V: TRBV2
size: NA
J: TRBJ2-3

CDR3: CAWKGSLGFTEQYF
DNA: TGTGCCTGGAAGGGGTCCTTAGGGTTCACCGAGCAGTACTTC
D: NA
V: TRBV30
size: NA
J: TRBJ2-7

CDR3: CASSYHTGRPDSGLHF
DNA: TGTGCCAGCAGTTACCACACAGGGCGTCCCGACTCCGGCCTCCACTTT
D: NA
V: TRBV6-5
size: NA
J: TRBJ1-6

CDR3: CASSARTGRGYGYTF
DNA: TGTGCCAGCAGCGCCCGGACAGGCAGAGGCTATGGCTACACCTTC
D: TRBD1
V: TRBV9
size: NA
J: TRBJ1-2

CDR3: CASIRVGEYNEQFF
DNA: TGTGCCAGCATTAGGGTTGGGGAGTACAATGAGCAGTTCTTC
D: NA
V: TRBV6-5
size: many
J: TRBJ2-1

CDR3: CSVEVGQGGQPQHF
DNA: TGCAGCGTTGAGGTTGGACAGGGTGGCCAGCCCCAGCATTTT
D: TRBD1
V: TRBV29-1
size: NA
J: TRBJ1-5

CDR3: CASSQEWGADTQYF
DNA: TGTGCCAGCAGCCAAGAGTGGGGGGCAGATACGCAGTATTTT
D: NA
V: TRBV14
size: NA
J: TRBJ2-3

CDR3: CASSSGAQETQYF
DNA: TGCGCCAGCAGTAGCGGGGCCCAAGAGACCCAGTACTTC
D: TRBD2
V: TRBV10-1
size: NA
J: TRBJ2-5

CDR3: CASSLGVGGGETQYF
DNA: TGTGCCAGCAGCTTAGGCGTGGGGGGAGGAGAGACCCAGTACTTC
D: NA
V: TRBV7-2
size: NA
J: TRBJ2-5

CDR3: CASSQDAGDPPETQYF
DNA: TGTGCCAGCAGCCAAGATGCGGGGGATCCCCCAGAGACCCAGTACTTC
D: TRBD2
V: TRBV3-1/TRBV3-2
size: NA
J: TRBJ2-5

CDR3: CASSQDPAVWPYF
DNA: TGCGCCAGCAGCCAAGATCCCGCAGTTTGGCCATATTTT
D: NA
V: TRBV4-3
size: NA
J: TRBJ2-3

CDR3: CASSHEPEGQGAYNEQFF
DNA: TGCGCCAGCAGCCATGAGCCTGAGGGACAGGGGGCTTACAATGAGCAGTTCTTC
D: TRBD1
V: TRBV4-3
size: NA
J: TRBJ2-1

CDR3: CASSQSDGRTGAGSYNEQFF
DNA: TGCGCCAGCAGCCAAAGTGACGGCCGGACAGGGGCCGGCTCCTACAATGAGCAGTTCTTC
D: TRBD1
V: TRBV4-3
size: NA
J: TRBJ2-1

CDR3: CASSPRLGRDEQFF
DNA: TGTGCCAGCAGCCCGCGTCTCGGGAGGGATGAGCAGTTCTTC
D: TRBD2
V: TRBV9
size: few
J: TRBJ2-1

CDR3: CASSLEGAGSEQYF
DNA: TGTGCCAGCAGCTTGGAGGGGGCGGGCTCCGAGCAGTACTTC
D: TRBD1
V: TRBV5-4
size: NA
J: TRBJ2-7

CDR3: CASPSSGNEQFF
DNA: TGTGCCAGCCCTTCTAGCGGCAATGAGCAGTTCTTC
D: TRBD2
V: TRBV6-4
size: NA
J: TRBJ2-1

CDR3: CASSPPGNQPQHF
DNA: TGTGCCAGCAGTCCGCCGGGCAATCAGCCCCAGCATTTT
D: NA
V: TRBV6-6
size: NA
J: TRBJ1-5

CDR3: CASTYFYRGNAEAFF
DNA: TGTGCCAGCACCTACTTCTACAGGGGAAACGCTGAAGCTTTCTTT
D: TRBD1
V: TRBV7-2
size: NA
J: TRBJ1-1

CDR3: CASSYGTGGGTEAFF
DNA: TGTGCCAGCAGTTACGGCACAGGGGGGGGCACTGAAGCTTTCTTT
D: TRBD1
V: TRBV6-6
size: once
J: TRBJ1-1

CDR3: CASSIETGSYGYTF
DNA: TGTGCCAGCAGTATTGAGACAGGGTCCTATGGCTACACCTTC
D: TRBD1
V: TRBV6-4
size: NA
J: TRBJ1-2

CDR3: CASSSGQLTNEKLFF
DNA: TGTGCCAGTAGTTCCGGACAGCTAACTAATGAAAAACTGTTTTTT
D: NA
V: TRBV19
size: NA
J: TRBJ1-4

CDR3: CASSENLAGTQYF
DNA: TGTGCCAGCAGCGAAAACCTAGCGGGTACGCAGTATTTT
D: TRBD2
V: TRBV11-2
size: NA
J: TRBJ2-3

CDR3: CASWGRINEKLFF
DNA: TGTGCCAGCTGGGGGCGGATTAATGAAAAACTGTTTTTT
D: NA
V: TRBV2
size: NA
J: TRBJ1-4

CDR3: CASKDRGAFTASGANILTF
DNA: TGTGCCAGCAAAGACAGGGGGGCCTTCACCGCCTCTGGGGCCAACATCCTGACTTTC
D: TRBD1
V: TRBV5-6
size: NA
J: TRBJ2-6

CDR3: CASRRDRASGNTIYF
DNA: TGCGCCAGCAGACGTGACAGGGCCTCTGGAAACACCATATATTTT
D: TRBD1
V: TRBV5-1
size: once
J: TRBJ1-3

CDR3: CSAMGQLNTGELFF
DNA: TGCAGCGCCATGGGACAGTTAAACACCGGGGAGCTGTTTTTT
D: TRBD1
V: TRBV29-1
size: once
J: TRBJ2-2

CDR3: CASSRVLDRSGNTIYF
DNA: TGCGCCAGCAGCCGTGTATTGGACAGATCTGGAAACACCATATATTTT
D: NA
V: TRBV4-1
size: NA
J: TRBJ1-3

CDR3: CASSSPGSGGGSNQPQHF
DNA: TGTGCCAGCAGTTCGCCGGGCTCTGGGGGAGGTAGCAATCAGCCCCAGCATTTT
D: NA
V: TRBV27
size: NA
J: TRBJ1-5

CDR3: CASSLGTSEGETQYF
DNA: TGTGCCAGCAGCCTCGGGACTAGCGAGGGGGAGACCCAGTACTTC
D: TRBD2
V: TRBV7-9
size: few
J: TRBJ2-5

CDR3: CASSYEVNYGYTF
DNA: TGTGCCAGCAGTTACGAGGTTAACTATGGCTACACCTTC
D: NA
V: TRBV6-6
size: few
J: TRBJ1-2

CDR3: CASSPQGGYGYTF
DNA: TGTGCCAGCAGTCCTCAGGGGGGCTATGGCTACACCTTC
D: TRBD1
V: TRBV12-3/TRBV12-4
size: NA
J: TRBJ1-2

CDR3: CASSIRQPFNEKLFF
DNA: TGTGCCAGTAGTATCCGACAGCCCTTTAATGAAAAACTGTTTTTT
D: NA
V: TRBV19
size: NA
J: TRBJ1-4

CDR3: CATSADRVQPQHF
DNA: TGTGCCACCAGCGCGGACAGGGTTCAGCCCCAGCATTTT
D: TRBD1
V: TRBV15
size: NA
J: TRBJ1-5

CDR3: CASSQQGVNTGELFF
DNA: TGTGCCAGCAGTCAACAGGGGGTGAACACCGGGGAGCTGTTTTTT
D: TRBD1
V: TRBV2
size: once
J: TRBJ2-2

CDR3: CASSWRGLANVLTF
DNA: TGTGCCAGCAGTTGGAGGGGGCTTGCCAACGTCCTGACTTTC
D: NA
V: TRBV6-5
size: NA
J: TRBJ2-6

CDR3: CASSLRGRGVNTGELFF
DNA: TGTGCCAGCAGCCTGCGTGGGCGGGGGGTTAACACCGGGGAGCTGTTTTTT
D: TRBD2
V: TRBV3-1/TRBV3-2
size: NA
J: TRBJ2-2

CDR3: CASSPEGLGSEQYF
DNA: TGTGCCAGCAGCCCAGAGGGACTAGGATCTGAGCAGTACTTC
D: TRBD2
V: TRBV7-8
size: NA
J: TRBJ2-7

CDR3: CASSSRLLGGNEQFF
DNA: TGTGCCAGCAGCTCCCGTTTACTGGGGGGGAATGAGCAGTTCTTC
D: TRBD2
V: TRBV7-8
size: NA
J: TRBJ2-1

CDR3: CASSFITGGREAFF
DNA: TGTGCCAGCAGTTTTATTACAGGGGGGCGCGAAGCTTTCTTT
D: TRBD1
V: TRBV7-2
size: NA
J: TRBJ1-1

CDR3: CASSGGGLVTGELFF
DNA: TGTGCCAGCAGCGGGGGAGGGCTGGTCACCGGGGAGCTGTTTTTT
D: TRBD2
V: TRBV7-9
size: NA
J: TRBJ2-2

CDR3: CASSHKEGWPQHF
DNA: TGTGCCAGCAGTCATAAGGAGGGCTGGCCCCAGCATTTT
D: NA
V: TRBV7-2
size: NA
J: TRBJ1-5

CDR3: CASSRQQGSSYEQYF
DNA: TGTGCCAGCAGCCGCCAACAGGGGTCCTCCTACGAGCAGTACTTC
D: TRBD1
V: TRBV4-2
size: NA
J: TRBJ2-7

CDR3: CASSQGPGTLEAFF
DNA: TGCGCCAGCAGCCAAGGCCCCGGGACACTTGAAGCTTTCTTT
D: NA
V: TRBV4-3
size: few
J: TRBJ1-1

CDR3: CASSQDVLGGLSSYEQYF
DNA: TGCGCCAGCAGCCAAGATGTCTTAGGCGGACTCAGCTCCTACGAGCAGTACTTC
D: NA
V: TRBV4-3
size: NA
J: TRBJ2-7

CDR3: CASLQGNNGELFF
DNA: TGTGCCAGCTTACAGGGAAATAACGGGGAGCTGTTTTTT
D: NA
V: TRBV27
size: NA
J: TRBJ2-2

CDR3: CASSPKRGGLDTQYF
DNA: TGTGCCAGCAGCCCAAAGCGGGGGGGCCTGGATACGCAGTATTTT
D: TRBD2
V: TRBV6-5
size: NA
J: TRBJ2-3

CDR3: CAWTRVSNYGYTF
DNA: TGTGCCTGGACTCGGGTTTCAAACTATGGCTACACCTTC
D: NA
V: TRBV30
size: NA
J: TRBJ1-2

CDR3: CASSFDRESPLHF
DNA: TGTGCCAGCAGTTTCGACAGGGAATCACCCCTCCACTTT
D: TRBD1
V: TRBV12-3/TRBV12-4
size: NA
J: TRBJ1-6

CDR3: CASSETTGVNTEAFF
DNA: TGTGCCAGCAGCGAGACGACAGGGGTGAACACTGAAGCTTTCTTT
D: TRBD1
V: TRBV2
size: NA
J: TRBJ1-1

CDR3: CSASPPGLEGTDTQYF
DNA: TGCAGTGCTAGTCCCCCGGGACTAGAAGGAACAGATACGCAGTATTTT
D: TRBD2
V: TRBV20-1
size: NA
J: TRBJ2-3

CDR3: CASSQVWVGGQRDYGYTF
DNA: TGTGCCAGCAGCCAAGTTTGGGTCGGGGGGCAAAGGGACTATGGCTACACCTTC
D: NA
V: TRBV3-1/TRBV3-2
size: NA
J: TRBJ1-2

CDR3: CASGRGTSGDNEQFF
DNA: TGTGCTAGTGGGCGTGGGACTAGCGGGGACAATGAGCAGTTCTTC
D: TRBD2
V: TRBV12-5
size: NA
J: TRBJ2-1